The 23 T cell receptor beta chains below were found in one sample sequenced in a study of blood T cell repertoires in COVID-19. The protocol was immunoSEQ multiplex PCR, while the TCRdb copy is restricted to in-frame clones and leaves out a portion. This table holds about 74,000 clones, 75% found once. Sequencing was done on a sample of peripheral blood. These TCRs come from a man aged 65-85 years with acute or convalescent COVID-19.

The chain carries TRBV6-2 or TRBV6-3 and TRBJ1-2, with D maybe TRBD1 (6 bases). The CDR3 covers 13 residues. Germline V gives CDR1 MNHEY, CDR2 SVGEGT. V lost 2 bases to trimming and J lost 4 bases, with 8 bases between them. The CDR3 sequence is CASSYRTVYGYTF. The DNA of the CDR3 is TGTGCCAGCAGTTACCGGACAGTCTATGGCTACACCTTC.

The J gene is TRBJ2-7, the V gene TRBV6-5; 9 bases align to TRBD2. The CDR3 contains 15 residues. From germline, CDR1 is MNHEY and CDR2 SVGAGI. Trimming at V came to 2 bases and at J to 1 base, leaving 3 bases not matched to a gene. Written as DNA, the CDR3 is TGTGCCAGCAGTTACATTAGCGGGAGTTCCTACGAGCAGTACTTC. Translating gives CASSYISGSSYEQYF.

The chain employs TRBV4-2 and TRBJ2-1; D may be TRBD2 (5 bases). V lost 0 bases and J lost 5, with 14 bases in between. Germline loops: CDR1 LGHNA, CDR2 YNFKEQ. This CDR3 contains 16 residues. CDR3 bases: TGTGCCAGCAGCCAAGATCCCAGCGGCCAGAACAATGAGCAGTTCTTC. Protein: CASSQDPSGQNNEQFF.

V gene TRBV9 combines with J gene TRBJ2-3; D is unresolved. Per the germline V gene, CDR1 is SGDLS and CDR2 is YYNGEE. This CDR3 has 13 residues. Trimming took off 4 bases at V and 6 bases at J, with 12 bases between the two ends. CDR3 DNA sequence: TGTGCCAGCAGCCCCTACGTACTTGATACGCAGTATTTT. Protein product: CASSPYVLDTQYF. The full variable domain, with the rest looked up from reference TRBV9 and TRBJ2-3, is DSGVTQTPKHLITATGQRVTLRCSPRSGDLSVYWYQQSLDQGLQFLIQYYNGEERAKGNILERFSAQQFPDLHSELNLSSLELGDSALYFCASSPYVLDTQYFGPGTRLTVL.

The V and J genes are TRBV24-1 and TRBJ1-5; 7 nucleotides line up with TRBD1. The CDR3 contains 15 residues. Trimming removed 3 bases from V and 5 bases from J; junction bases left unmatched: 6. The V gene's germline CDR1 is KGHDR and CDR2 SFDVKD. The chain's CDR3 is CATSDNGRGHQPQHF. In DNA form, the CDR3 reads TGTGCCACCAGTGATAACGGGAGGGGGCATCAGCCCCAGCATTTT.

Here the CDR3 DNA reads TGTGCCAGCAGCCAAACAATCAGCTCTGGAAACACCATATATTTT. Protein product: CASSQTISSGNTIYF. The chain recombines TRBV4-2 with TRBJ1-3; D uncertain. Germline CDR1 and CDR2: LGHNA and YNFKEQ. The CDR3 is made up of 15 amino acids. V shed 2 bases and J shed 0 bases, with 8 bases lying between them.

This clone showed up just a few times. V is TRBV29-1 and J is TRBJ1-2, with 9 nucleotides matching TRBD1. CDR1 and CDR2 from the germline V gene are SQVTM and ANQGSEA. The CDR3 extends over 13 amino acids. The ends lost 6 bases at V and 7 bases at J; junction bases unmatched: 9. The CDR3 DNA reads TGCAGCGTCAGAGGGACAGGGATAGGTGGCTACACCTTC. Translation gives CSVRGTGIGGYTF. Filled out from reference TRBV29-1 and TRBJ1-2, the complete variable domain reads SAVISQKPSRDICQRGTSLTIQCQVDSQVTMMFWYRQQPGQSLTLIATANQGSEATYESGFVIDKFPISRPNLTFSTLTVSNMSPEDSSIYLCSVRGTGIGGYTFGSGTRLTVV.

CDR3 coding DNA: TGTGCCAGCGGGAGGGACAATGAGCAGTTCTTC. Amino acid sequence: CASGRDNEQFF. The rearrangement joins TRBV27 to TRBJ2-1; 7 bases agree with TRBD2. Per the germline V gene, CDR1 is MNHEY and CDR2 is SMNVEV (reference sequence). J was trimmed by 5 bases and V by 8 bases; bases with no gene match: 0. There are 11 residues in the CDR3.

The sample holds a few counts of this clone. The genes are TRBV28 and TRBJ2-3, with 8 bases aligning to TRBD1. The CDR3 is 16 amino acids. The J segment lost 14 bases and the V segment lost 5 bases, leaving 21 bases of the junction unmatched. The germline CDR1 and CDR2 sequences are MDHEN and SYDVKM. The CDR3 is CASSAPPPLGQAAPYF. CDR3 coding DNA: TGTGCCAGCAGTGCCCCCCCTCCACTGGGACAGGCGGCTCCGTATTTT.

This clone showed up many times. The genes are TRBV5-1 and TRBJ1-1; TRBD1 is a possible D gene (6 bases). The CDR3 is made up of 15 amino acids. Germline CDR1 and CDR2: SGHRS and YFSETQ. V lost 4 bases and J lost 1, with 14 bases in between. Here the CDR3 DNA reads TGCGCCAGCAGCCCGGGAGGGACATCGAACACTGAAGCTTTCTTT. Its translation: CASSPGGTSNTEAFF. Filled out from reference TRBV5-1 and TRBJ1-1, the complete variable domain reads KAGVTQTPRYLIKTRGQQVTLSCSPISGHRSVSWYQQTPGQGLQFLFEYFSETQRNKGNFPGRFSGRQFSNSRSEMNVSTLELGDSALYLCASSPGGTSNTEAFFGQGTRLTVV.

This rearrangement joins TRBV5-1 to TRBJ2-5; 9 positions agree with TRBD1. CDR3 length: 17 amino acids. Germline loops: CDR1 SGHRS, CDR2 YFSETQ. J was trimmed by 4 bases and V by 1 base; bases with no gene match: 11. The CDR3 sequence: CASSLLGQGISGETQYF. The CDR3 nucleotides are TGCGCCAGCAGCTTGCTTGGACAGGGGATTTCGGGAGAGACCCAGTACTTC. Variable domain in full (rest from reference TRBV5-1 and TRBJ2-5): KAGVTQTPRYLIKTRGQQVTLSCSPISGHRSVSWYQQTPGQGLQFLFEYFSETQRNKGNFPGRFSGRQFSNSRSEMNVSTLELGDSALYLCASSLLGQGISGETQYFGPGTRLLVL.

This chain joins TRBV7-3 and TRBJ2-3, with 14 bases fitting TRBD2. Germline values: CDR1 SGHTA, CDR2 FQGTGA. This CDR3 is built from 16 residues. V was clipped by 2 bases and J by 3 bases; unmatched bases: 1. The CDR3 DNA reads TGTGCCAGCAGCTTAGGACTAGCGGGAGGTACAGATACGCAGTATTTT. Amino acid sequence: CASSLGLAGGTDTQYF.

In its sample, this clone was seen a few times. The V gene is TRBV12-3 or TRBV12-4, the J gene TRBJ2-1; tentative D call: TRBD2 (5 bases). Trimming pared 3 bases from V and 7 bases from J, leaving 7 bases between. This CDR3 has 12 amino acids. The chain's CDR3 is CASSFPGNEQFF. CDR3 bases: TGTGCCAGCAGTTTCCCGGGGAATGAGCAGTTCTTC.

The rearrangement uses TRBV29-1 and TRBJ1-1; tentatively, D is TRBD1 (5 bases). CDR1 and CDR2 from the germline V gene are SQVTM and ANQGSEA. The V gene lost 3 bases and the J gene lost 4 bases, with 15 bases spanning the gap. The CDR3 contains 14 residues. The CDR3, as DNA: TGCAGCGTTGATGCGGGGCGGGGTATCACTGAAGCTTTCTTT. It encodes CSVDAGRGITEAFF. The whole variable domain, filled in from reference TRBV29-1 and TRBJ1-1, reads SAVISQKPSRDICQRGTSLTIQCQVDSQVTMMFWYRQQPGQSLTLIATANQGSEATYESGFVIDKFPISRPNLTFSTLTVSNMSPEDSSIYLCSVDAGRGITEAFFGQGTRLTVV.

The chain combines TRBV10-1 with TRBJ1-2; TRBD1 matches at 7 bases. Looked up from germline, CDR1 is WNHNN and CDR2 is SYGVQD (reference sequence). CDR3 length equals 14 residues. J lost 6 bases, V lost 3 bases, and 7 bases had no gene match. The CDR3 spells CASSEGQAFDGYTF. In DNA form, the CDR3 reads TGCGCCAGCAGTGAAGGACAGGCATTCGATGGCTACACCTTC.

The J gene is TRBJ1-2, the V gene TRBV5-4, with 7 bases fitting TRBD1. Germline CDR1 SGHNT, CDR2 YYREEE (reference sequence). The CDR3 is 20 amino acids. With V trimmed by 3 bases and J by 4 bases, 24 bases remained unmatched. CDR3 region: CASSSAVTGRALGSTYGYTF. The CDR3 DNA reads TGTGCCAGCAGCTCTGCTGTGACAGGGCGGGCGTTGGGTAGCACCTATGGCTACACCTTC. The full variable domain, its missing parts supplied by reference TRBV5-4 and TRBJ1-2, is ETGVTQSPTHLIKTRGQQVTLRCSSQSGHNTVSWYQQALGQGPQFIFQYYREEENGRGNFPPRFSGLQFPNYSSELNVNALELDDSALYLCASSSAVTGRALGSTYGYTFGSGTRLTVV.

The chain carries TRBV5-6 and TRBJ1-5; 7 nucleotides align to TRBD1. The V segment lost 0 bases and the J segment 6 bases; nucleotides outside the gene matches: 6. Germline loops: CDR1 SGHDT, CDR2 YYEEEE. There are 15 residues in the CDR3. The CDR3 spells CASSLERGQGQPQHF. CDR3 in DNA: TGTGCCAGCAGCTTGGAGAGGGGGCAAGGTCAGCCCCAGCATTTT.

This rearrangement joins TRBV5-5 to TRBJ1-2; a weak D match, TRBD1 (5 bases). This CDR3 spans 17 amino acids. Per germline, CDR1 SGHKS and CDR2 YYEKEE (reference sequence). V dropped 2 bases and J dropped 2 bases, with 19 bases sitting between them. The CDR3 bases are TGTGCCAGCAGCTTATCCTTTCTGGACACGATCAACTATGGCTACACCTTC. Its translation is CASSLSFLDTINYGYTF.

This clone was picked up a small number of times. The chain couples TRBV10-2 to TRBJ2-5, with 14 bases fitting TRBD2. This CDR3 is built from 15 residues. Germline CDR1 and CDR2: WSHSY and SAAADI. V lost 6 bases and J lost 4; bases outside the gene matches: 4. The CDR3 is CASRSGLAGVETQYF. In DNA form, the CDR3 reads TGCGCCAGCAGGTCGGGACTAGCGGGAGTAGAGACCCAGTACTTC.

The chain carries TRBV2 and TRBJ2-2, with 7 bases aligning to TRBD2. Germline V gene sequence: CDR1 SNHLY, CDR2 FYNNEI. V trimming: 3 bases; J trimming: 12 bases; junction bases outside the gene matches: 16. The CDR3 runs 16 residues. CDR3 sequence reads: CASSDGLGSGGGQLFF. For the CDR3, the DNA is TGTGCCAGCAGTGATGGACTAGGGAGTGGCGGTGGGCAGCTGTTTTTT.

V and J are TRBV29-1 and TRBJ2-1, with 8 nucleotides matching TRBD2. Trimming cost V 5 bases and J 0 bases; bases outside gene matches: 6. Germline values: CDR1 SQVTM, CDR2 ANQGSEA. There are 15 residues in the CDR3. The CDR3 region is CSVPLAGSSYNEQFF. The CDR3 DNA reads as TGCAGCGTTCCCCTAGCGGGTAGCTCCTACAATGAGCAGTTCTTC.

The rearrangement joins TRBV5-1 to TRBJ2-2; 10 bases align to TRBD2. The CDR3 spans 19 residues. Trimming at V came to 0 bases and at J to 4 bases, leaving 12 bases not matched to a gene. Germline lookup yields CDR1 SGHRS and CDR2 YFSETQ. Here the CDR3 DNA reads TGCGCCAGCAGCTTGGGGACTAGCGGCTACCCAGGAGGCACCGGGGAGCTGTTTTTT. It encodes CASSLGTSGYPGGTGELFF.

This clone came up a few times. V is TRBV7-2 and J is TRBJ1-6, with D possibly matching TRBD1 (5 bases). The CDR3 length is 16 residues. The V gene's germline CDR1 is SGHTA and CDR2 FQGNSA. Between the trimmed V and J ends, which lost 2 bases and 3 bases, there was a span of 11 bases. CDR3 sequence reads: CASSLSGGGYNSPLHF. The CDR3 DNA reads as TGTGCCAGCAGCTTAAGTGGGGGGGGCTATAATTCACCCCTCCACTTT.